This TCR beta chain was recovered during a study of cytomegalovirus exposure and HLA in healthy donors. There are 14 residues in the CDR3. Germline V gives CDR1 SGHNT, CDR2 YYREEE (reference sequence). The trim removed 4 bases at V and 1 base at J, leaving 1 base unmatched. The protocol was immunoSEQ multiplex PCR, while the TCRdb copy is restricted to in-frame clones and leaves out a portion. Altogether 150,000 to 200,000 clones are present, around 82% being singletons, with the ten largest covering roughly 10%. This clonotype originated in a man aged 30-40 years in good health and CMV-seropositive. The specimen was PBMCs. This sequence joins TRBV5-4 and TRBJ2-3, with 9 bases fitting TRBD1. This CDR3 reads CASSGTGRTDTQYF. The DNA for the CDR3 is TGTGCCAGCAGCGGGACAGGGCGCACAGATACGCAGTATTTT.